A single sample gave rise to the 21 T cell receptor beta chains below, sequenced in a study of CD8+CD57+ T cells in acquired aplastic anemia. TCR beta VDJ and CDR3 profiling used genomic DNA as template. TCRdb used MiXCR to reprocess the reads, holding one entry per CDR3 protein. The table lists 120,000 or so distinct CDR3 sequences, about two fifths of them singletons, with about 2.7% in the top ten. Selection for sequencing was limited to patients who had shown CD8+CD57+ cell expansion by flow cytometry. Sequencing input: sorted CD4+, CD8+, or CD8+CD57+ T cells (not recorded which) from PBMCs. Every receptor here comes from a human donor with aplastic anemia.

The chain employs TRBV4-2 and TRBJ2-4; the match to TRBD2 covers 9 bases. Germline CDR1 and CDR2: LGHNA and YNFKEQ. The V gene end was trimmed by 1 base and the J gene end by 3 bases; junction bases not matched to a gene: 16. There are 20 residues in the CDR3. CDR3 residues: CASSQVRDLGGGAVKNIQYF. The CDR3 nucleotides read TGTGCCAGCAGCCAAGTGAGGGATCTGGGCGGGGGGGCGGTCAAAAACATTCAGTACTTC.

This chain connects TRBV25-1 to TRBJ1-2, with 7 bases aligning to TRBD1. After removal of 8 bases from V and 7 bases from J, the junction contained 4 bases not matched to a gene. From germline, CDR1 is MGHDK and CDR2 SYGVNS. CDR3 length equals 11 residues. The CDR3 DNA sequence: TGTGCCAGCGGCCGACAGGGTGGCTACACCTTC. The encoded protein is CASGRQGGYTF.

The CDR3 sequence is CAWAPGLTGANVLTF. DNA of the CDR3: TGTGCCTGGGCCCCCGGGCTAACTGGGGCCAACGTCCTGACTTTC. J is TRBJ2-6 and V is TRBV30, with D hard to call. V dropped 5 bases and J dropped 2 bases, with 13 bases sitting between them. This CDR3 is built from 15 residues. The V gene's germline CDR1 is GTSNPN and CDR2 SVGIG (reference sequence).

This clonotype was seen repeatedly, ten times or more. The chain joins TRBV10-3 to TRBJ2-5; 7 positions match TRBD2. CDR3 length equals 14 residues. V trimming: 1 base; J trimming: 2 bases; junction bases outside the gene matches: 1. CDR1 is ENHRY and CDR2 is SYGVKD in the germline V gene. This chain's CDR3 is CAISEWGGQETQYF. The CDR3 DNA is TGTGCCATCAGTGAGTGGGGGGGACAAGAGACCCAGTACTTC.

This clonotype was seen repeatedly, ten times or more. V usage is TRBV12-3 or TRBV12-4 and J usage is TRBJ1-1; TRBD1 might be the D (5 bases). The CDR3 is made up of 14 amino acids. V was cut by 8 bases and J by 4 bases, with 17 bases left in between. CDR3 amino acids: CASSRGGALTEAFF. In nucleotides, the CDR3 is TGTGCCAGCTCAAGGGGAGGGGCCCTCACTGAAGCTTTCTTT.

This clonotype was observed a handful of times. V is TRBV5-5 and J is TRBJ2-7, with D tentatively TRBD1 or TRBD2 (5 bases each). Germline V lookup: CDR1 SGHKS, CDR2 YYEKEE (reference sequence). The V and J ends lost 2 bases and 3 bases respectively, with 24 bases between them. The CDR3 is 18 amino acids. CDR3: CASSFYGKGRFGYYEQYF. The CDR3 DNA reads TGTGCCAGCAGCTTCTATGGGAAGGGACGATTCGGGTACTACGAGCAGTACTTC.

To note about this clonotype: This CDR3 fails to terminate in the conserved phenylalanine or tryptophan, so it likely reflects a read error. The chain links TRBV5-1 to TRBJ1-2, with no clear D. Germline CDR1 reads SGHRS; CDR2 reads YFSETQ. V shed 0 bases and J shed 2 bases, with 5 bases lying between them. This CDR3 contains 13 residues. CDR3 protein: CASSLDRNYGYTL. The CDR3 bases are TGCGCCAGCAGCTTGGACAGAAACTATGGCTACACCCTC.

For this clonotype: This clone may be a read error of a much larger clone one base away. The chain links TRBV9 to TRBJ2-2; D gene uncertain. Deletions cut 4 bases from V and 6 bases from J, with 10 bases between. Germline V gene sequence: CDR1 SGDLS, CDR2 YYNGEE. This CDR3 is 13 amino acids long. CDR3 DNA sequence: TGTGCCAGCAGCCCTGCCTTGGCCGGGGAGCTGTTTTTT. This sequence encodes CASSPALAGELFF.

The CDR3 bases are TGTGCCAGCAGCCAAGGACTAGCGGGGTACGAGCAGTACTTC. Translated, it gives CASSQGLAGYEQYF. The chain has TRBV4-2 and TRBJ2-7; 11 bases match TRBD2. This CDR3 comprises 14 residues. CDR1 LGHNA and CDR2 YNFKEQ come from the germline V gene. Losses at the gene ends were 1 base for V and 4 bases for J; bases not matched to a gene: 0.

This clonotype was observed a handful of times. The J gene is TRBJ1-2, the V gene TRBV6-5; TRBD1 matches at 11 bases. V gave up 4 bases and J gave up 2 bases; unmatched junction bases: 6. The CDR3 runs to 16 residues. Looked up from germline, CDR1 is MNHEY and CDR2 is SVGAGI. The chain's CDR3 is CASSFSRTGGNYGYTF. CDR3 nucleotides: TGTGCCAGCAGTTTTTCTAGGACAGGGGGCAACTATGGCTACACCTTC.

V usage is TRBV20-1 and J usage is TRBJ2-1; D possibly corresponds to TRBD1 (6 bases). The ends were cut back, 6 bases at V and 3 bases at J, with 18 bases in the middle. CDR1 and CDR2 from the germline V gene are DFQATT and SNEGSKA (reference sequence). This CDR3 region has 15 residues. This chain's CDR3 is CSAPEADRSYNEQFF. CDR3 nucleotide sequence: TGCAGTGCCCCAGAGGCCGACAGGAGCTACAATGAGCAGTTCTTC.

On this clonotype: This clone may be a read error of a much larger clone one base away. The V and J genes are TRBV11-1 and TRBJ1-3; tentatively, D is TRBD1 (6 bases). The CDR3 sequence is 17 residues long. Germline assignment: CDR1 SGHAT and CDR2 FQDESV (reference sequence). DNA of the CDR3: TGTGCCAGCAGCCCCTCGGGGGGCGACGTTTCTGAAAACACCATATATTTT. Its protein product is CASSPSGGDVSENTIYF.

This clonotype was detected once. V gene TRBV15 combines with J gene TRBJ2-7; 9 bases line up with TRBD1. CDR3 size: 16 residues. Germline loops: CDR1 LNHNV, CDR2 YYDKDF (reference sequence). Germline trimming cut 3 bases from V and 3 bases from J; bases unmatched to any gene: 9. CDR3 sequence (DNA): TGTGCCACCAGCAGCGCAACAGGGGGCTCGGGCTACGAGCAGTACTTC. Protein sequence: CATSSATGGSGYEQYF.

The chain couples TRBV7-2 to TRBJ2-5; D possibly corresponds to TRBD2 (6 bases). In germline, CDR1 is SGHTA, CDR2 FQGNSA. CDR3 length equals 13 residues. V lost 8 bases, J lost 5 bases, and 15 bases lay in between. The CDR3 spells CASGHGGYETQYF. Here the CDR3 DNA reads TGTGCCAGCGGACACGGGGGTTACGAGACCCAGTACTTC.

CDR3 nucleotides: TGTGCCACCAGTGCCCCGTCAGGAGTGGCTAATGAAAAACTGTTTTTT. Its protein product is CATSAPSGVANEKLFF. The J gene is TRBJ1-4, the V gene TRBV24-1; no clear D. The CDR3 loop spans 16 amino acids. The V gene lost 5 bases and the J gene lost 3 bases, with 15 bases spanning the gap. The V gene's germline CDR1 is KGHDR and CDR2 SFDVKD.

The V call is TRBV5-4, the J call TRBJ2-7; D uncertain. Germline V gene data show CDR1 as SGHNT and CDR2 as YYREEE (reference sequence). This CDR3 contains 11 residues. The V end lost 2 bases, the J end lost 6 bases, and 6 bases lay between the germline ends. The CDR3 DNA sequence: TGTGCCAGCAGCTTCGCCGGCGAGCAGTACTTC. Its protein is CASSFAGEQYF.

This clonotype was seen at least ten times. The CDR3 DNA is TGCAGCGTTGAGACCACTTCTGGAAACACCATATATTTT. This encodes CSVETTSGNTIYF. The chain joins TRBV29-1 to TRBJ1-3; no clear D gene. V was shortened by 3 bases and J by 1 base, with 7 bases between the two germline ends. The length of the CDR3 is 13 residues. CDR1 and CDR2 from the germline V gene are SQVTM and ANQGSEA.

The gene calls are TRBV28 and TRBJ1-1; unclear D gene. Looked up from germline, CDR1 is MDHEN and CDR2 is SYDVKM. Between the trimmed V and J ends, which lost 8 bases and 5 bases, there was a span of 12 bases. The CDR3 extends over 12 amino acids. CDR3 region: CASGPAWTEAFF. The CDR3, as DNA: TGTGCCAGCGGCCCCGCATGGACTGAAGCTTTCTTT.

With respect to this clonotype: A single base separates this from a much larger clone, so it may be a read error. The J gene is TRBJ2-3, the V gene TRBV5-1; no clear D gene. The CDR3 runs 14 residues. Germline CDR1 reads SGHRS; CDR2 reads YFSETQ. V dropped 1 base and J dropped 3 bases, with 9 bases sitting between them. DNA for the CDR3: TGCGCCAGCAGCTTGAGGGTACAGACAGATACGCAGTATTTT. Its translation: CASSLRVQTDTQYF.

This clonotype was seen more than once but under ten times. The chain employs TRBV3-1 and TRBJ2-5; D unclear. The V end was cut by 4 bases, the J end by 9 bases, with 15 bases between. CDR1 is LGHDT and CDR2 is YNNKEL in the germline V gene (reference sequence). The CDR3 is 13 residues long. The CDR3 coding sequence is TGTGCCAGCAGCCCTGGGCCTCTTGAGGCCCAGTACTTC. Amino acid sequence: CASSPGPLEAQYF.

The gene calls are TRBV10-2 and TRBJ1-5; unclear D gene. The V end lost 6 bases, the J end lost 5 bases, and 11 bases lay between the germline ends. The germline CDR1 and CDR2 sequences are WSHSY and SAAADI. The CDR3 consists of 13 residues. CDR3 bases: TGCGCCAGCAGCCTGACCGACTATCAGCCCCAGCATTTT. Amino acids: CASSLTDYQPQHF.